The text below deals with one T cell receptor (beta chain). Its antigen is undetermined. The sample is drawn from a study of lymphopenia after photon versus proton radiotherapy. Study results and caveats: Post-nadir diversity loss with photons came from oligoclonal expansion, particularly CD8+ Temra cells.

TCRdb's table, derived via immunoSEQ multiplex PCR, lists solely in-frame clones and lacks some. This sample has 35,000 to 45,000 clones, with about 83% found just once. The specimen was peripheral blood, collected from a patient treated with proton-based radiotherapy. The sequence was collected from a woman in her sixties or seventies with pancreatic cancer.

CDR3 amino acids: CASSLELAVNYYEQYF. The CDR3 coding sequence is TGTGCCAGCAGCTTAGAACTAGCGGTTAACTACTACGAGCAGTACTTC. J is TRBJ2-7 and V is TRBV11-3; TRBD2 matches 8 bases. J was trimmed by 3 bases and V by 0 bases; bases with no gene match: 7. Germline V CDR1 and CDR2: SGHNT, YENEEA. This CDR3 contains 16 residues.